This is a list of T cell receptor beta chains from one sample in a study of blood T cell repertoires in COVID-19. Sequenced by immunoSEQ multiplex PCR; TCRdb stores in-frame clones only, minus some. The sample lists 400,000 to 550,000 clones, roughly 89% occurring once. Sequences were obtained from peripheral blood. The source is a young woman with acute or convalescent COVID-19. The conserved cysteine and the conserved F or W are not part of the CDR3 here. Part of the rows lack a size; the others show once, few, many or a class for expanded clones.

clone_size: NA; v_call: TRBV6-6; cdr3_aa: ASSYAAGTGEGYT
clone_size: NA; v_call: TRBV10-2; cdr3_aa: ASCRGGAKETQY
clone_size: once; v_call: TRBV7-2; cdr3_aa: ASSLVGGSETQY
clone_size: NA; v_call: TRBV20-1; cdr3_aa: SASRQGKVNEQF
clone_size: NA; v_call: TRBV2; cdr3_aa: ASSGPRDRLT
clone_size: NA; v_call: TRBV27; cdr3_aa: ASRSDSYRDSPLH
clone_size: once; v_call: TRBV24-1; cdr3_aa: ATSRPGQGTNEQF
clone_size: NA; v_call: TRBV6-2/TRBV6-3; cdr3_aa: ASSTLAGAHNEQF
clone_size: NA; v_call: TRBV27; cdr3_aa: ASSLRPGTGPYEQY
clone_size: many; v_call: TRBV7-2; cdr3_aa: ASSPRAGPSGNTIY
clone_size: NA; v_call: TRBV27; cdr3_aa: ASSFRGAYNEQF
clone_size: NA; v_call: TRBV2; cdr3_aa: ASSEEAGFYGYT
clone_size: NA; v_call: TRBV6-5; cdr3_aa: ASRQGGLSGGYT
clone_size: NA; v_call: TRBV12-5; cdr3_aa: ASGKLTPPGSGGRPVYNEQF
clone_size: NA; v_call: TRBV12-3/TRBV12-4; cdr3_aa: ASSPQGGSEF
clone_size: NA; v_call: TRBV18; cdr3_aa: ASSPPSTNEQY
clone_size: NA; v_call: TRBV27; cdr3_aa: ASSLGAGTLKY
clone_size: NA; v_call: TRBV24-1; cdr3_aa: ATSDLAASSYNEQF
clone_size: NA; v_call: TRBV3-1/TRBV3-2; cdr3_aa: ASSPIRRGTGYGYT
clone_size: NA; v_call: TRBV11-2; cdr3_aa: ASSPPSGRSNYGYT
clone_size: NA; v_call: TRBV2; cdr3_aa: ASSGGSGDTFRTYEQY
clone_size: once; v_call: TRBV29-1; cdr3_aa: SVVIYIGITYEQY
clone_size: NA; v_call: TRBV19; cdr3_aa: ASSVQGKSTDTQY
clone_size: NA; v_call: TRBV19; cdr3_aa: ASGFLRGVRNTEAF
clone_size: NA; v_call: TRBV11-2; cdr3_aa: ASSPERMDTEAF